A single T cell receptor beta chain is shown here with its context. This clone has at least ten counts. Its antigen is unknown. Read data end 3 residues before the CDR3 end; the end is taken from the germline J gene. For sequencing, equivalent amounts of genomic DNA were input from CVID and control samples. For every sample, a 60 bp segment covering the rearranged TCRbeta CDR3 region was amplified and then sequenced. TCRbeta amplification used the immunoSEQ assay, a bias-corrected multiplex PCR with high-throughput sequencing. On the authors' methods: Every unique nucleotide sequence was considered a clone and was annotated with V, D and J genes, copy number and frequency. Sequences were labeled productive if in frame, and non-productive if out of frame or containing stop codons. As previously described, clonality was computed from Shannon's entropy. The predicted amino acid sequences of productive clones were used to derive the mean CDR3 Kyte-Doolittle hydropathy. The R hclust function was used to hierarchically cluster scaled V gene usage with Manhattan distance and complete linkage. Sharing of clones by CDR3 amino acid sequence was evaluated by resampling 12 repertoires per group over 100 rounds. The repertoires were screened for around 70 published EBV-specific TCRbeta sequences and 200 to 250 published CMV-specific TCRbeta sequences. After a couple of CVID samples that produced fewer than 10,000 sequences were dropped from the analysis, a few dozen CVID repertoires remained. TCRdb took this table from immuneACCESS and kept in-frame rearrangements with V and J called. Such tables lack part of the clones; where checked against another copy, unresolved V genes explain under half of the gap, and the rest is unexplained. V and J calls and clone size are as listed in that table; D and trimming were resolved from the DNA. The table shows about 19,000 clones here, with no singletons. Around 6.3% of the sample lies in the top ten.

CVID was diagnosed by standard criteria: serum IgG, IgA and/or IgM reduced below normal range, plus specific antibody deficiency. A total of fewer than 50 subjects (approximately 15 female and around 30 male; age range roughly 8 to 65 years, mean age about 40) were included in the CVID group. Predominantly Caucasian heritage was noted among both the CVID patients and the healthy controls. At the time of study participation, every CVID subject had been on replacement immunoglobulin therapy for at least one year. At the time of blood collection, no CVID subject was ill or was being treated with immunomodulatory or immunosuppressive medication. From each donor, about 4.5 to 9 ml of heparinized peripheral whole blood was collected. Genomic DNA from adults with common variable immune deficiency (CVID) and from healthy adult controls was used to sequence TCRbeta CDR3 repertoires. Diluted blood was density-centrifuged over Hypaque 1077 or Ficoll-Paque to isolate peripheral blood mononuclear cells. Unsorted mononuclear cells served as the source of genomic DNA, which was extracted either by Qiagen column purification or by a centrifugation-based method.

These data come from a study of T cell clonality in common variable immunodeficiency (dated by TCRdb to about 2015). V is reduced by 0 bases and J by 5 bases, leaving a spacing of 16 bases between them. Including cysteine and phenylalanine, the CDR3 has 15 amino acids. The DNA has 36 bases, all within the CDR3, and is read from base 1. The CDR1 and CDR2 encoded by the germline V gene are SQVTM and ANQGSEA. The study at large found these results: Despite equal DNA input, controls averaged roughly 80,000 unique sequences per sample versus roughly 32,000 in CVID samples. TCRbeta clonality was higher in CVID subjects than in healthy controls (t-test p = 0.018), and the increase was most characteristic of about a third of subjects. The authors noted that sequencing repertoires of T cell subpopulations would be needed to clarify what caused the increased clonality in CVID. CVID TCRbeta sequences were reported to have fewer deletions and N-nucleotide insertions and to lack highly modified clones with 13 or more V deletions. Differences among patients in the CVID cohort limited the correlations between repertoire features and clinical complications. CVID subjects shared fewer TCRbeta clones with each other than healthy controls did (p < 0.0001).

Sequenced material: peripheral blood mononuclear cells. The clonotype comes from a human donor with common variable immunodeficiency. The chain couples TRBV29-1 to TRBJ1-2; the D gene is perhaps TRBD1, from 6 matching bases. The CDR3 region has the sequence CSVEDIQGGWYGYTF. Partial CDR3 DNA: TGCAGCGTTGAAGACATACAGGGTGGGTGGTATGGC.